This passage covers 22 T cell receptor beta chains from one sample sequenced in a study of T cell responses to AZD1222 COVID-19 vaccine (TCRdb year 2021). Library preparation was by the immunoSEQ multiplex PCR assay. The table comes from immuneACCESS by way of TCRdb, which keeps in-frame sequences with V and J called. Part of the clones is missing from these tables; in studies checked, under half for an unresolved V gene and the rest for unknown reasons. For this sample the table gives some 200,000 clones, of which roughly 92% were detected only once. The leading ten clones occupy around 1% of the sample. The sample's time point label is to be understood as: about 28 days (+/-7) after the second vaccine dose. Sequencing was performed on peripheral blood, taken 28 days after the second AZD1222 dose. The receptors here all came from an adult who received the AZD1222 COVID-19 vaccine.

This chain uses TRBV30 with TRBJ1-4; maybe TRBD1 (6 bases). The CDR3 runs 15 residues. CDR1 is GTSNPN and CDR2 is SVGIG in the germline V gene (reference sequence). Between the trimmed V and J ends, which lost 0 bases and 5 bases, there was a span of 13 bases. Written as DNA, the CDR3 is TGTGCCTGGAGTGTAAAGCAGGGGCGGAATGAAAAACTGTTTTTT. It is translated as CAWSVKQGRNEKLFF.

The chain couples TRBV19 to TRBJ1-6, with TRBD1 matching 9 bases. The junction had 6 bases not matched to a gene; V was cut back by 5 bases and J by 10 bases. CDR1 is LNHDA and CDR2 is SQIVND in the germline V gene (reference sequence). This CDR3 comprises 14 residues. CDR3 sequence (DNA): TGTGCCAGTAGTTTCTGGACAGGGGAGTCACCCCTCCACTTT. Its translation is CASSFWTGESPLHF.

The chain uses TRBV5-1 and TRBJ2-5; maybe TRBD2 (6 bases). Germline loops: CDR1 SGHRS, CDR2 YFSETQ. The CDR3 consists of 15 residues. V dropped 0 bases and J dropped 3 bases, with 12 bases sitting between them. For the CDR3, the DNA is TGCGCCAGCAGCTTGGGCGGGGTTAAGAAAGAGACCCAGTACTTC. Protein sequence: CASSLGGVKKETQYF.

This clone was detected once. The chain has TRBV28 and TRBJ1-5; D is unclear. CDR1 is MDHEN and CDR2 is SYDVKM in the germline V gene. This CDR3 spans 13 amino acids. Trimming shortened V by 5 bases and J by 9 bases, and 14 bases separated the two germline ends. The CDR3 sequence is CASSLPLVGPQHF. The CDR3 region has the DNA TGTGCCAGCAGTCTTCCCTTGGTAGGGCCCCAGCATTTT.

This rearrangement joins TRBV19 to TRBJ2-3; D possibly matches TRBD1 or TRBD2 (5 bases each). Per the germline V gene, CDR1 is LNHDA and CDR2 is SQIVND (reference sequence). V was pared by 6 bases and J by 6 bases, with 19 bases between. The CDR3 sequence is 15 residues long. CDR3 sequence (DNA): TGTGCCAGTAGCCCGGGGCCGAGATCCGGGGATACGCAGTATTTT. It codes for CASSPGPRSGDTQYF.

The chain employs TRBV4-3 and TRBJ2-4; 10 positions match TRBD1. The V and J ends lost 1 base and 8 bases, in that order; junction bases with no gene match: 5. CDR1 LGHNA and CDR2 YSLEER come from the germline V gene. CDR3 length equals 15 residues. CDR3 sequence reads: CASSQGTGGLDIQYF. In DNA form, the CDR3 reads TGCGCCAGCAGCCAAGGGACAGGGGGATTGGACATTCAGTACTTC.

This chain connects TRBV29-1 to TRBJ1-4; 10 bases align to TRBD1. Per the germline V gene, CDR1 is SQVTM and CDR2 is ANQGSEA. V lost 8 bases to trimming and J lost 7 bases; unmatched junction nucleotides: 13. The CDR3 consists of 15 residues. The CDR3 coding sequence is TGCAGCTACCGGACCCAGGACAGGGGGGTTGAAAAACTGTTTTTT. This translates into CSYRTQDRGVEKLFF.

The chain couples TRBV5-6 to TRBJ2-4, with no clear D. Germline V lookup: CDR1 SGHDT, CDR2 YYEEEE. The germline V and J ends were trimmed by 0 bases and 6 bases, with 7 bases remaining between them. This CDR3 has 13 amino acids. DNA of the CDR3: TGTGCCAGCAGCTTGGGGGGTGGAAACATTCAGTACTTC. Protein: CASSLGGGNIQYF.

CDR3 nucleotides: TGTGCCAGCAGTTACCGGCAGGGCACTGAAGCTTTCTTT. This gives the protein CASSYRQGTEAFF. The chain is built from TRBV6-2 or TRBV6-3 and TRBJ1-1; a possible D gene is TRBD1 (5 bases). Germline CDR1 MNHEY, CDR2 SVGEGT. CDR3 size: 13 residues. Deletions cut 2 bases from V and 4 bases from J, with 8 bases between.

The J gene is TRBJ1-5, the V gene TRBV7-8, with 9 bases matching TRBD1. After removal of 4 bases from V and 6 bases from J, the junction contained 10 bases not matched to a gene. The germline V gene has CDR1 SGHVS and CDR2 FQNEAQ. The CDR3 has 16 residues. This chain's CDR3 is CASSSNHRGQGQPQHF. In DNA, the CDR3 is TGTGCCAGCAGCTCAAACCACAGGGGGCAGGGTCAGCCCCAGCATTTT.

CDR3 in amino acids: CASSLSSEETQYF. As DNA, the CDR3 is TGTGCCAGCAGCCTCTCCAGTGAAGAGACCCAGTACTTC. This chain uses TRBV11-2 with TRBJ2-5, with no clear D. Per germline, CDR1 SGHAT and CDR2 FQNNGV. The V and J ends lost 5 bases and 3 bases respectively, with 10 bases between them. The CDR3 has 13 amino acids.

The V gene is TRBV3-1 (or the pseudogene TRBV3-2), the J gene TRBJ1-2; D is perhaps TRBD1 (5 bases). CDR1 and CDR2 (germline): LGHDT, YNNKEL (reference sequence). The germline V and J ends were trimmed by 4 bases and 4 bases, with 19 bases remaining between them. CDR3 length equals 16 residues. As DNA, the CDR3 is TGTGCCAGCAGCCGCAAAAGCTCCAGGGACTCCTATGGCTACACCTTC. It specifies CASSRKSSRDSYGYTF.

The chain joins TRBV28 to TRBJ2-7, with D tentatively TRBD1 (6 bases). Germline values: CDR1 MDHEN, CDR2 SYDVKM. The CDR3 has 14 residues. V was trimmed by 7 bases and J by 3 bases, leaving 16 bases between them. The CDR3 reads CASIRDIQNYEQYF. The CDR3 DNA reads TGTGCCAGCATCCGGGACATCCAGAACTACGAGCAGTACTTC.

Worth noting for this clone: Germline is not matched at one junction end, which may reflect a read error. The chain employs TRBV7-2 and TRBJ2-7; D assignment may be TRBD1 or TRBD2 (5 bases each). This CDR3 region has 12 residues. Germline loops: CDR1 SGHTA, CDR2 FQGNSA. CDR3 bases: TGTGCCAGCAGCTTAGCTTCGAGGGGAGTCTTCTTC. Translation gives CASSLASRGVFF.

The CDR3 is CASSFQARQAYNEQFF. Here the CDR3 DNA reads TGTGCCAGCAGCTTCCAAGCGAGACAGGCCTACAATGAGCAGTTCTTC. J is TRBJ2-1 and V is TRBV7-2; possibly TRBD1 for D (6 bases). CDR3 length: 16 amino acids. The V and J ends lost 3 bases and 2 bases respectively, with 14 bases between them. Germline V CDR1 and CDR2: SGHTA, FQGNSA.

The CDR3 sequence is CASSFDRVNTEAFF. Here the CDR3 DNA reads TGCGCCAGCAGCTTCGACAGGGTGAACACTGAAGCTTTCTTT. V usage is TRBV5-1 and J usage is TRBJ1-1, with 7 bases lining up with TRBD1. Per the germline V gene, CDR1 is SGHRS and CDR2 is YFSETQ. V was pared by 2 bases and J by 0 bases, with 1 base of the junction left unmatched. The length of the CDR3 is 14 residues.

V usage is TRBV2 and J usage is TRBJ2-1; no definite D call. V gave up 3 bases and J gave up 4 bases, with 10 bases separating them. The CDR3 covers 14 residues. Germline CDR1 is SNHLY and CDR2 is FYNNEI. The CDR3 bases are TGTGCCAGCAGTGACAGGTTCGTTTACAATGAGCAGTTCTTC. It specifies CASSDRFVYNEQFF. Full variable domain (missing parts from reference TRBV2 and TRBJ2-1): EPEVTQTPSHQVTQMGQEVILRCVPISNHLYFYWYRQILGQKVEFLVSFYNNEISEKSEIFDDQFSVERPDGSNFTLKIRSTKLEDSAMYFCASSDRFVYNEQFFGPGTRLTVL.

The chain combines TRBV30 with TRBJ2-5, with D possibly being TRBD1 or TRBD2 (5 bases each). The ends were cut back, 2 bases at V and 1 base at J, with 11 bases in the middle. Looked up from germline, CDR1 is GTSNPN and CDR2 is SVGIG (reference sequence). CDR3 length equals 14 residues. CDR3 sequence (DNA): TGTGCCTGGAGTCTCGGGGCGGCCCAAGAGACCCAGTACTTC. Its translation: CAWSLGAAQETQYF.

The chain carries TRBV14 and TRBJ2-7; D may be TRBD1 (5 bases). Deletions cut 1 base from V and 3 bases from J, with 10 bases between. CDR1 is SGHDN, CDR2 FVKESK, per germline. CDR3 size: 14 residues. CDR3 protein: CASSQGPGIYEQYF. The CDR3 nucleotides read TGTGCCAGCAGCCAAGGCCCAGGGATCTACGAGCAGTACTTC.

The V call is TRBV30, the J call TRBJ2-5; a possible D gene is TRBD2 (6 bases). This CDR3 contains 14 residues. Trimming shortened V by 5 bases and J by 1 base, and 14 bases separated the two germline ends. Germline V lookup: CDR1 GTSNPN, CDR2 SVGIG (reference sequence). The CDR3 region has the DNA TGTGCCTGGGTCCGGGCGGGAACCCAAGAGACCCAGTACTTC. The encoded protein is CAWVRAGTQETQYF.

CDR3 amino acids: CASNSGRTSYEQYF. CDR3 in DNA: TGTGCCAGCAACTCCGGACGGACCTCCTACGAGCAGTACTTC. J is TRBJ2-7 and V is TRBV19; D ambiguous. The CDR3 consists of 14 residues. Trimming shortened V by 9 bases and J by 0 bases, and 15 bases separated the two germline ends. Germline CDR1 is LNHDA and CDR2 is SQIVND (reference sequence).

The rearrangement links TRBV18 to TRBJ1-2, with D uncertain. This CDR3 spans 14 amino acids. V lost 2 bases and J lost 3, with 10 bases in between. Per germline, CDR1 KGHSH and CDR2 LQKENI. The DNA of the CDR3 is TGTGCCAGCTCACCAGCAACGGCGGACTATGGCTACACCTTC. Amino acids: CASSPATADYGYTF.